This TCR beta chain was recovered during a study of T cell responses to AZD1222 COVID-19 vaccine. Trimming cost V 4 bases and J 8 bases, with 9 bases left between them. CDR1 and CDR2 from the germline V gene are SGHNT and YYREEE (reference sequence). The length of the CDR3 is 11 residues. Notes on the study in general: It should be noted that donors were predominantly white British and more often female, and clonal diversity was possibly underestimated.

Method: immunoSEQ multiplex PCR; TCRdb's copy keeps in-frame clones and lacks some. The sample has 150,000 or so clones; roughly four fifths are singletons. Turning to this clone: Its antigen is undetermined.

This clonotype was sampled from an adult in good health. The chain couples TRBV5-4 to TRBJ1-2; unclear D gene. Specimen: peripheral blood, collected on day 0 of MenACWY control vaccination. The CDR3 DNA reads TGTGCCAGCAGCGGAGGTTGGGGCTACACCTTC. Translated: CASSGGWGYTF.